Each of the 22 T cell receptor beta chains below was sequenced from the same sample in a study of cytomegalovirus exposure and HLA in healthy donors. Both 60 Vbeta primers and 13 Jbeta primers went into the PCR. The table came from immunoSEQ multiplex PCR; TCRdb's copy has only in-frame clones and leaves some out. The sample yields 140,000 to 150,000 clones, 65% to 85% seen once. The material sequenced was PBMCs. Every receptor here comes from a woman aged 40 to 50 in good health and CMV-seropositive.

The V gene is TRBV5-4, the J gene TRBJ2-3; D gene uncertain. The CDR3 loop spans 15 amino acids. Germline CDR1 SGHNT, CDR2 YYREEE (reference sequence). V lost 4 bases to trimming and J lost 3 bases, with 15 bases between them. The CDR3 here is CASSQDNALTDTQYF. The CDR3 DNA is TGTGCCAGCAGCCAAGATAATGCGTTGACAGATACGCAGTATTTT.

V is TRBV29-1 and J is TRBJ1-4, with 9 nucleotides matching TRBD1. This CDR3 comprises 15 residues. The ends lost 4 bases at V and 6 bases at J; junction bases unmatched: 9. Germline values: CDR1 SQVTM, CDR2 ANQGSEA. The CDR3 here is CSVGESGQGHEKLFF. The CDR3 nucleotides are TGCAGCGTTGGAGAGTCGGGACAGGGTCATGAAAAACTGTTTTTT.

J is TRBJ1-1 and V is TRBV28; D is unclear. Germline V CDR1 and CDR2: MDHEN, SYDVKM. The CDR3 is made up of 11 amino acids. The germline V and J ends were trimmed by 4 bases and 11 bases, with 11 bases remaining between them. The CDR3 region has the DNA TGTGCCAGCAGTTACGGACTGCGGGCTTTCTTT. Its protein is CASSYGLRAFF.

This rearrangement joins TRBV19 to TRBJ1-5; D is perhaps TRBD1 (5 bases). Trimming took off 4 bases at V and 16 bases at J, with 17 bases between the two ends. The CDR3 consists of 12 residues. Germline CDR1 is LNHDA and CDR2 is SQIVND (reference sequence). The CDR3 nucleotides are TGTGCCAGTAGTAAGCAGGGCCTCGTACCTCATTTT. Encoded protein: CASSKQGLVPHF.

This clone came up a few times. The gene calls are TRBV5-1 and TRBJ2-1, with 10 bases fitting TRBD2. Germline CDR1 reads SGHRS; CDR2 reads YFSETQ. The CDR3 spans 15 residues. After removal of 4 bases from V and 10 bases from J, the junction contained 11 bases not matched to a gene. CDR3 protein: CASSNTAGGLNEQFF. CDR3 DNA: TGCGCCAGCAGCAACACAGCGGGGGGGCTAAACGAGCAGTTCTTC.

This clone has a handful of counts. The rearrangement links TRBV2 to TRBJ2-7; TRBD1 aligns across 8 bases. Trimming removed 5 bases from V and 4 bases from J; junction bases left unmatched: 1. The CDR3 is made up of 12 amino acids. CDR1 is SNHLY and CDR2 is FYNNEI in the germline V gene. The CDR3 DNA reads TGTGCCAGCAGTACAGGGGGGTACGAGCAGTACTTC. The encoded protein is CASSTGGYEQYF.

The chain has TRBV7-2 and TRBJ2-3; 9 positions match TRBD1. This CDR3 comprises 14 residues. After removal of 5 bases from V and 3 bases from J, the junction contained 3 bases not matched to a gene. Germline V gene sequence: CDR1 SGHTA, CDR2 FQGNSA. The CDR3 sequence: CASSPDRGTDTQYF. CDR3 bases: TGTGCCAGCAGCCCGGACAGGGGAACAGATACGCAGTATTTT.

In the case of this clone: Germline and junction disagree at one end, which may indicate a read error. The chain couples TRBV25-1 to TRBJ1-1, with D possibly matching TRBD1 (6 bases). This CDR3 comprises 13 residues. Germline V CDR1 and CDR2: MGHDK, SYGVNS. The CDR3 reads CASSGWDNTEAFF. Written as DNA, the CDR3 is TGTGCCAGCAGTGGATGGGACAACACAGAAGCTTTCTTT.

The V gene is TRBV5-6, the J gene TRBJ1-2, with 7 bases aligning to TRBD1. V trimming: 0 bases; J trimming: 8 bases; junction bases outside the gene matches: 10. In germline, CDR1 is SGHDT, CDR2 YYEEEE. The CDR3 is 15 residues long. The CDR3 DNA is TGTGCCAGCAGCTTGGCGGGGACAGCAAGTGTGGGCTACACCTTC. Protein: CASSLAGTASVGYTF.

The chain has TRBV7-9 and TRBJ2-5; possibly TRBD2 for D (6 bases). The V gene lost 1 base and the J gene lost 5 bases, with 11 bases spanning the gap. Germline values: CDR1 SEHNR, CDR2 FQNEAQ (reference sequence). The CDR3 is 14 amino acids. CDR3 coding DNA: TGTGCCAGCAGCTTAGGGAGGGAGGCGGAGACCCAGTACTTC. Its translation is CASSLGREAETQYF.

The chain has TRBV9 and TRBJ2-7; TRBD1 matches at 7 bases. Germline CDR1 SGDLS, CDR2 YYNGEE. The V and J ends lost 0 bases and 4 bases, in that order; junction bases with no gene match: 4. CDR3 length: 14 residues. Here the CDR3 reads CASSVGGGVYEQYF. In DNA, the CDR3 is TGTGCCAGCAGCGTAGGAGGGGGCGTTTACGAGCAGTACTTC.

V gene TRBV25-1 combines with J gene TRBJ2-1, with D perhaps TRBD1 (6 bases). The CDR3 totals 15 residues. Between the trimmed V and J ends, which lost 4 bases and 2 bases, there was a span of 12 bases. From germline, CDR1 is MGHDK and CDR2 SYGVNS. The CDR3 DNA is TGTGCCAGCAGTGCGCAGGGGAGCGCCTACAATGAGCAGTTCTTC. It is translated as CASSAQGSAYNEQFF.

The chain joins TRBV6-6 to TRBJ2-4; 8 bases map to TRBD1. V was pared by 1 base and J by 1 base, with 0 bases of the junction left unmatched. The CDR3 runs 15 residues. CDR1 and CDR2 (germline): MNHNY, SVGAGI (reference sequence). The CDR3 loop is CASSYWTGAKNIQYF. The CDR3 nucleotides read TGTGCCAGCAGTTACTGGACAGGGGCCAAAAACATTCAGTACTTC.

The V gene is TRBV6-1, the J gene TRBJ2-2, with D maybe TRBD1 (5 bases). Trimming took 10 bases from V and 0 from J, leaving 15 bases between them. The germline gives CDR1 MNHNS, CDR2 SASEGT. The CDR3 extends over 15 amino acids. The CDR3 region has the DNA TGTGCCACCGATAGACAGACAGCGAACACCGGGGAGCTGTTTTTT. Amino acids: CATDRQTANTGELFF.

The CDR3 region has the DNA TGCGCCAGCAGCTTGGGGCAGGACATCTCTGGAAACACCATATATTTT. Translation: CASSLGQDISGNTIYF. This rearrangement joins TRBV5-1 to TRBJ1-3; D is perhaps TRBD1 (5 bases). The CDR3 consists of 16 residues. Trimming cost V 0 bases and J 0 bases, with 10 bases left between them. Per germline, CDR1 SGHRS and CDR2 YFSETQ.

V usage is TRBV2 and J usage is TRBJ2-7, with unresolved D. CDR3 size: 13 residues. V was cut by 3 bases and J by 0 bases, with 6 bases left in between. CDR1 is SNHLY, CDR2 FYNNEI, per germline. CDR3 sequence: CASSDLNSYEQYF. For the CDR3, the DNA is TGTGCCAGCAGTGATCTAAACTCCTACGAGCAGTACTTC. Full variable domain (remainder filled in from reference TRBV2 and TRBJ2-7): EPEVTQTPSHQVTQMGQEVILRCVPISNHLYFYWYRQILGQKVEFLVSFYNNEISEKSEIFDDQFSVERPDGSNFTLKIRSTKLEDSAMYFCASSDLNSYEQYFGPGTRLTVT.

This clone was picked up a small number of times. The V and J genes are TRBV11-2 and TRBJ2-3; D possibly corresponds to TRBD1 (5 bases). CDR1 and CDR2 (germline): SGHAT, FQNNGV. V was clipped by 5 bases and J by 4 bases, with 16 bases between them. The CDR3 is 15 residues long. The CDR3 loop is CASSIGVQGADTQYF. CDR3 DNA sequence: TGTGCCAGCAGCATCGGTGTGCAGGGCGCAGATACGCAGTATTTT.

This rearrangement joins TRBV6-1 to TRBJ2-7; 7 bases line up with TRBD2. The CDR3 is 15 amino acids. In germline, CDR1 is MNHNS, CDR2 SASEGT. Unmatched junction bases numbered 12, after V lost 5 bases and J lost 5 bases. CDR3 sequence: CASSPIGGYLNEQYF. The CDR3 DNA reads as TGTGCCAGCAGTCCGATCGGGGGGTATCTGAACGAGCAGTACTTC.

This clone was seen a handful of times. V is TRBV29-1 and J is TRBJ2-7; 8 bases line up with TRBD1. This CDR3 has 14 residues. Germline V gives CDR1 SQVTM, CDR2 ANQGSEA. The trim removed 5 bases at V and 0 bases at J, leaving 6 bases unmatched. The CDR3 loop reads CSVLRDRSSYEQYF. The CDR3 DNA is TGCAGCGTTTTGAGGGACAGGAGCTCCTACGAGCAGTACTTC.

This sequence joins TRBV9 and TRBJ2-2, with TRBD1 identical over 7 bases. Germline V gives CDR1 SGDLS, CDR2 YYNGEE. The CDR3 totals 15 residues. Germline trimming cut 0 bases from V and 4 bases from J; bases unmatched to any gene: 3. Here the CDR3 DNA reads TGTGCCAGCAGCGTAGACAGGGGTCCCACCGGGGAGCTGTTTTTT. Protein: CASSVDRGPTGELFF.

The V gene is TRBV7-9, the J gene TRBJ1-1, with 7 positions matching TRBD1. V gave up 4 bases and J gave up 6 bases; unmatched junction bases: 5. The CDR3 contains 13 residues. Germline V CDR1 and CDR2: SEHNR, FQNEAQ (reference sequence). The CDR3 DNA sequence: TGTGCCAGCAGCTCCGACAGGGTGTCTGAAGCTTTCTTT. It specifies CASSSDRVSEAFF.

V and J are TRBV19 and TRBJ1-3, with 11 bases matching TRBD1. V was clipped by 7 bases and J by 0 bases; unmatched bases: 11. The V gene's germline CDR1 is LNHDA and CDR2 SQIVND (reference sequence). The CDR3 length is 18 residues. CDR3 protein: CASIDGGQGARSGNTIYF. The CDR3 nucleotides read TGTGCCAGTATCGATGGAGGACAGGGGGCGCGCTCTGGAAACACCATATATTTT. The full variable domain, with the rest looked up from reference TRBV19 and TRBJ1-3, is DGGITQSPKYLFRKEGQNVTLSCEQNLNHDAMYWYRQDPGQGLRLIYYSQIVNDFQKGDIAEGYSVSREKKESFPLTVTSAQKNPTAFYLCASIDGGQGARSGNTIYFGEGSWLTVV.